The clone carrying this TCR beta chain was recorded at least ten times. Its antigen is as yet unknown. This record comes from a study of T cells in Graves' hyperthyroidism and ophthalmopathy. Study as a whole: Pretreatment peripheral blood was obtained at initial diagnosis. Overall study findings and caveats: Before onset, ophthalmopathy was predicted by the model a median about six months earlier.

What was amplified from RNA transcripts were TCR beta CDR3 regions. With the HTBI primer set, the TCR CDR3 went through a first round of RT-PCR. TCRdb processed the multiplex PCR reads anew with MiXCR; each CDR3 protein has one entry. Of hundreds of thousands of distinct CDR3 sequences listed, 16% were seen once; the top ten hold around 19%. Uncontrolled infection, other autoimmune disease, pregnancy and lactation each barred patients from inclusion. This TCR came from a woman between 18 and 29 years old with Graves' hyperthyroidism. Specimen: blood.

The DNA for the CDR3 is TGTGCCAGCAGGGACAGGGGGCATCACGAGACCCAGTACTTC. It translates to CASRDRGHHETQYF. The rearrangement uses TRBV6-4 and TRBJ2-5; 11 bases match TRBD1. The junction had 5 bases not matched to a gene; V was cut back by 6 bases and J by 5 bases. Germline V CDR1 and CDR2: MRHNA, SNTAGT. The CDR3 contains 14 residues.